The 13 T cell receptor beta chains reported below all come from one sample, sequenced in a study of OX40 agonist ivuxolimab in advanced cancers. This table comes from immunoSEQ multiplex PCR, and its TCRdb copy is limited to in-frame clones, with some not included. This table holds over 25,000 clones, around nine tenths found once. This specimen was CD4+ or CD8+ T cells sorted from blood, taken in a trial of the OX40 agonist ivuxolimab. The source of these receptors is an adult with an advanced solid tumor such as melanoma, head and neck, liver or kidney cancer.

V gene TRBV11-1 combines with J gene TRBJ2-1; TRBD2 matches at 12 bases. The V and J ends lost 4 bases and 3 bases, in that order; junction bases with no gene match: 10. CDR1 and CDR2 (germline): SGHAT, FQDESV (reference sequence). This CDR3 contains 18 residues. CDR3 sequence reads: CASSSFSGTSGFYNEQFF. DNA for the CDR3: TGTGCCAGCAGCTCATTTTCCGGGACTAGCGGGTTCTACAATGAGCAGTTCTTC.

This clone was picked up a small number of times. The chain joins TRBV19 to TRBJ1-1; D remains ambiguous. The CDR3 runs to 12 residues. CDR1 is LNHDA, CDR2 SQIVND, per germline (reference sequence). Trimming took 3 bases from V and 5 from J, leaving 7 bases between them. CDR3 in DNA: TGTGCCAGTAGTATTGGGTCTACTGAAGCTTTCTTT. It translates to CASSIGSTEAFF. The entire variable domain, with the rest obtained from reference TRBV19 and TRBJ1-1, is as follows: DGGITQSPKYLFRKEGQNVTLSCEQNLNHDAMYWYRQDPGQGLRLIYYSQIVNDFQKGDIAEGYSVSREKKESFPLTVTSAQKNPTAFYLCASSIGSTEAFFGQGTRLTVV.

This clone was recorded a few times. This chain joins TRBV29-1 and TRBJ2-7; unclear D gene. V dropped 0 bases and J dropped 6 bases, with 12 bases sitting between them. The length of the CDR3 is 13 residues. The V gene's germline CDR1 is SQVTM and CDR2 ANQGSEA. The CDR3 is CSVEDMVAGEQYF. The CDR3 DNA follows: TGCAGCGTTGAAGATATGGTTGCAGGCGAGCAGTACTTC.

This chain uses TRBV27 with TRBJ2-7; TRBD2 is a possible D gene (5 bases). Trimming took off 1 base at V and 3 bases at J, with 10 bases between the two ends. CDR1 MNHEY and CDR2 SMNVEV come from the germline V gene (reference sequence). CDR3 size: 14 residues. This CDR3 is CASSLLPRGYEQYF. CDR3 DNA: TGTGCCAGCAGTTTATTACCTCGGGGCTACGAGCAGTACTTC.

V usage is TRBV7-9 and J usage is TRBJ1-1; D gene ambiguous. The CDR3 runs 14 residues. V was pared by 6 bases and J by 1 base, with 12 bases between. Germline V gene sequence: CDR1 SEHNR, CDR2 FQNEAQ (reference sequence). CDR3 nucleotides: TGTGCCAGCAGGTCCCCGGGTCCGAACACTGAAGCTTTCTTT. Residues: CASRSPGPNTEAFF. Full variable domain (missing parts from reference TRBV7-9 and TRBJ1-1): DTGVSQNPRHKITKRGQNVTFRCDPISEHNRLYWYRQTLGQGPEFLTYFQNEAQLEKSRLLSDRFSAERPKGSFSTLEIQRTEQGDSAMYLCASRSPGPNTEAFFGQGTRLTVV.

The CDR3 here is CASSLAHSRDQAQHF. The DNA for the CDR3 is TGTGCCAGCAGCTTAGCCCACTCGAGGGATCAAGCCCAGCATTTT. The V and J genes are TRBV7-9 and TRBJ1-5; D remains unclear. The CDR3 covers 15 residues. The V and J ends lost 0 bases and 11 bases respectively, with 17 bases between them. The germline CDR1 and CDR2 sequences are SEHNR and FQNEAQ (reference sequence).

CDR3 protein: CASSGRAAGNTIYF. DNA of the CDR3: TGTGCCAGCTCTGGGCGGGCAGCTGGAAACACCATATATTTT. The V gene is TRBV28, the J gene TRBJ1-3; D ambiguous. This CDR3 has 14 residues. The V gene lost 8 bases and the J gene lost 2 bases, with 13 bases spanning the gap. Germline CDR1 is MDHEN and CDR2 is SYDVKM.

This sequence joins TRBV18 and TRBJ1-6; tentative D call: TRBD1 (6 bases). CDR3 length equals 15 residues. Germline-derived CDR1 and CDR2 are KGHSH and LQKENI. Trimming left V 8 bases short and J 9 bases short, with 20 bases between. The CDR3 DNA reads TGTGCCAGCACATCAGGGGAGGGCAATGGTTCACCCCTCCACTTT. It translates to CASTSGEGNGSPLHF.

The V and J genes are TRBV4-1 and TRBJ2-5; possible D gene TRBD1, 5 bases. This CDR3 is built from 13 residues. CDR1 MGHRA and CDR2 YSYEKL come from the germline V gene. V lost 4 bases to trimming and J lost 3 bases, with 9 bases between them. The CDR3 protein is CASSLVTEETQYF. CDR3 DNA: TGCGCCAGCAGCCTGGTGACAGAAGAGACCCAGTACTTC.

This chain uses TRBV11-2 with TRBJ2-3; D is tentatively TRBD1 or TRBD2 (6 bases each). The V gene lost 5 bases and the J gene lost 7 bases, with 22 bases spanning the gap. CDR1 and CDR2 (germline): SGHAT, FQNNGV. This CDR3 region has 16 residues. Here the CDR3 reads CASSLGPGGRVNTQYF. CDR3 DNA: TGTGCCAGCAGCCTCGGACCTGGGGGGCGCGTGAATACGCAGTATTTT.

This chain uses TRBV30 with TRBJ1-1; no definite D call. The germline gives CDR1 GTSNPN, CDR2 SVGIG (reference sequence). V was trimmed by 3 bases and J by 8 bases, leaving 10 bases between them. The CDR3 length is 11 residues. The CDR3 loop is CAWRWPQEAFF. The CDR3 DNA follows: TGTGCCTGGAGGTGGCCCCAAGAAGCTTTCTTT.

The J gene is TRBJ1-4, the V gene TRBV27; TRBD1 matches at 8 bases. The junction had 4 bases not matched to a gene; V was cut back by 0 bases and J by 4 bases. There are 16 residues in the CDR3. The V gene's germline CDR1 is MNHEY and CDR2 SMNVEV (reference sequence). DNA of the CDR3: TGTGCCAGCAGTTTATCGGACAGGGATTTTAATGAAAAACTGTTTTTT. It specifies CASSLSDRDFNEKLFF.

The chain uses TRBV4-2 and TRBJ2-2; TRBD2 matches at 10 bases. The junction had 10 bases not matched to a gene; V was cut back by 10 bases and J by 2 bases. From germline, CDR1 is LGHNA and CDR2 YNFKEQ. The CDR3 is made up of 16 amino acids. CDR3 nucleotide sequence: TGTGCCACCGTCGCAATAGCGGGAGGCAACACCGGGGAGCTGTTTTTT. Encoded protein: CATVAIAGGNTGELFF.